One and the same sample provided the 32 T cell receptor beta chains below, sequenced in a study of spatial heterogeneity in lung cancer (dated 2019 in TCRdb). Explained via the paper, the time point label denotes: sample taken at primary tumor resection. For TCR sequencing, whole RNA was extracted from tumor and nontumor lung tissue, or from cryopreserved PBMC samples, and no cell sorting was done. The method was 5' RACE. Sequenced on a NextSeq 500. TCRdb handled the public reads itself, with Q25 trimming in fastp and clone calling in MiXCR, and kept productive beta chains. Rows are unified per CDR3 protein, each entry keeping the most common DNA and genes. Within this sample are under 14,000 distinct CDR3 sequences, with 24% of them counted one time only. 30% to 40% of the sample is held by the ten biggest clonotypes. This specimen consisted of PBMCs, obtained at surgery. The receptors come from a female donor with early-stage non-small cell lung cancer.

The chain combines TRBV19 with TRBJ2-1; perhaps TRBD1 as D (5 bases). Per the germline V gene, CDR1 is LNHDA and CDR2 is SQIVND (reference sequence). CDR3 length: 16 residues. V lost 4 bases to trimming and J lost 5 bases, with 18 bases between them. The CDR3 bases are TGTGCCAGTAGTAACAGACAGACCTGGCTTAACAATGAGCAGTTCTTC. Translated: CASSNRQTWLNNEQFF.

This clonotype was seen more than once but under ten times. This rearrangement joins TRBV4-1 to TRBJ1-6, with D possibly being TRBD1 (6 bases). CDR1 is MGHRA, CDR2 YSYEKL, per germline. V was pared by 6 bases and J by 5 bases, with 8 bases between. This CDR3 spans 13 amino acids. The CDR3 DNA reads TGCGCCAGCAGATACAGGGATAATTCACCCCTCCACTTT. It specifies CASRYRDNSPLHF.

This clonotype has a handful of counts. V usage is TRBV29-1 and J usage is TRBJ1-4, with 8 positions matching TRBD1. Germline V gene sequence: CDR1 SQVTM, CDR2 ANQGSEA. The CDR3 contains 11 residues. V gave up 7 bases and J gave up 7 bases; unmatched junction bases: 2. CDR3 residues: CSGGQGEKLFF. The CDR3 region has the DNA TGCAGCGGTGGACAGGGTGAAAAACTGTTTTTT.

The chain uses TRBV6-5 and TRBJ1-5; no clear D gene. Trimming pared 4 bases from V and 4 bases from J, leaving 8 bases between. Per the germline V gene, CDR1 is MNHEY and CDR2 is SVGAGI. The CDR3 spans 13 residues. CDR3 coding DNA: TGTGCCAGCAGTTCTCTCGGGAATCAGCCCCAGCATTTT. As protein: CASSSLGNQPQHF.

Only a few counts were recorded for this clonotype. The chain has TRBV13 and TRBJ1-2, with 7 bases matching TRBD1. Looked up from germline, CDR1 is PRHDT and CDR2 is FYEKMQ (reference sequence). The CDR3 totals 15 residues. The trim removed 3 bases at V and 3 bases at J, leaving 7 bases unmatched. DNA of the CDR3: TGTGCCAGCAGCTTGGGACAGCTCGTAGACTATGGCTACACCTTC. Its translation: CASSLGQLVDYGYTF. Full variable domain (rest looked up from reference TRBV13 and TRBJ1-2): AAGVIQSPRHLIKEKRETATLKCYPIPRHDTVYWYQQGPGQDPQFLISFYEKMQSDKGSIPDRFSAQQFSDYHSELNMSSLELGDSALYFCASSLGQLVDYGYTFGSGTRLTVV.

This chain joins TRBV10-3 and TRBJ2-3, with D maybe TRBD2 (6 bases). The CDR3 runs to 14 residues. Trimming removed 7 bases at V and 6 bases at J, with 17 bases between. Germline-derived CDR1 and CDR2 are ENHRY and SYGVKD. The CDR3, as DNA: TGTGCCATCAATTCCCTGGGGGGAGAGGATACGCAGTATTTT. Translated: CAINSLGGEDTQYF.

This chain joins TRBV24-1 and TRBJ2-5, with D maybe TRBD1 (6 bases). This CDR3 spans 16 amino acids. The germline CDR1 and CDR2 sequences are KGHDR and SFDVKD. Trimming shortened V by 4 bases and J by 2 bases, and 16 bases separated the two germline ends. CDR3 in amino acids: CATSDPKTRGQETQYF. The CDR3 DNA is TGTGCCACCAGTGACCCAAAGACCAGGGGACAAGAGACCCAGTACTTC.

Judged by abundance, this clonotype is hyperexpanded (1% or more). V gene TRBV24-1 combines with J gene TRBJ2-1, with 8 bases fitting TRBD2. Germline V gene lookup returns CDR1 KGHDR and CDR2 SFDVKD. The V segment lost 1 base and the J segment 4 bases; nucleotides outside the gene matches: 14. This CDR3 is built from 19 residues. The CDR3 region has the DNA TGTGCCACCAGTGATTTTCGGTCGGGGGGGAGGGCCCCGTACAATGAGCAGTTCTTC. Residues: CATSDFRSGGRAPYNEQFF.

This clonotype was counted between two and nine times. As DNA, the CDR3 is TGCGCCAGCAAGAAGCGGGAGCGAGATGGCACAGATACGCAGTATTTT. Protein: CASKKRERDGTDTQYF. This chain uses TRBV23-1 with TRBJ2-3, with 8 bases lining up with TRBD2. Being an ORF, TRBV23-1 has a function that is uncertain. The J segment lost 1 base and the V segment lost 7 bases, leaving 10 bases of the junction unmatched. The CDR3 is 16 amino acids.

V is TRBV5-1 and J is TRBJ2-3, with TRBD1 as a possible D gene (5 bases). V was pared by 3 bases and J by 6 bases, with 11 bases between. This CDR3 is built from 13 residues. From germline, CDR1 is SGHRS and CDR2 YFSETQ. DNA of the CDR3: TGCGCCAGCAGCTCCTGGGCAGGGGATACGCAGTATTTT. Translation: CASSSWAGDTQYF.

The J gene is TRBJ1-2, the V gene TRBV20-1; TRBD1 agrees at 9 bases. V lost 5 bases to trimming and J lost 2 bases; unmatched junction nucleotides: 3. The germline CDR1 and CDR2 sequences are DFQATT and SNEGSKA (reference sequence). The CDR3 consists of 13 residues. The CDR3 nucleotides read TGCAGTGCTCCGGGGACAGGGAACTATGGCTACACCTTC. It yields the protein CSAPGTGNYGYTF.

This clonotype was detected only a few times. The chain carries TRBV20-1 and TRBJ2-3, with D hard to call. CDR1 and CDR2 (germline): DFQATT, SNEGSKA (reference sequence). Trimming removed 1 base at V and 0 bases at J, with 8 bases between. The CDR3 is 14 residues long. The CDR3, as DNA: TGCAGTGCTAGAGTGCGTACTAGCACAGATACGCAGTATTTT. Its protein is CSARVRTSTDTQYF.

This clonotype was found many times. The chain is built from TRBV12-5 and TRBJ1-2, with D maybe TRBD1 (5 bases). V lost 4 bases and J lost 1, with 13 bases in between. CDR3 length: 15 amino acids. Germline loops: CDR1 LGHNT, CDR2 FRNRAP. The CDR3 DNA follows: TGTGCTAGTGGTTCGCGTTTCAGGGATAACTATGGCTACACCTTC. This translates into CASGSRFRDNYGYTF. The full variable domain, rest sourced from reference TRBV12-5 and TRBJ1-2, is DARVTQTPRHKVTEMGQEVTMRCQPILGHNTVFWYRQTMMQGLELLAYFRNRAPLDDSGMPKDRFSAEMPDATLATLKIQPSEPRDSAVYFCASGSRFRDNYGYTFGSGTRLTVV.

This sequence joins TRBV12-3 or TRBV12-4 and TRBJ2-1; D is ambiguous. The CDR3 has 11 amino acids. The ends were cut back, 5 bases at V and 11 bases at J, with 10 bases in the middle. As DNA, the CDR3 is TGTGCCAGCAGTCAGATAGGCAAGCAGTTCTTC. It encodes CASSQIGKQFF.

V is TRBV12-3 or TRBV12-4 and J is TRBJ1-2; a possible D gene is TRBD1 (5 bases). V was clipped by 5 bases and J by 8 bases, with 18 bases between them. CDR3 size: 14 residues. CDR3: CASSTSGGAGGYTF. As DNA, the CDR3 is TGTGCCAGCAGTACTTCAGGAGGGGCAGGCGGCTACACCTTC.

The V call is TRBV29-1, the J call TRBJ1-5; weak D call: TRBD1 (6 bases). The CDR3 runs 14 residues. With 4 bases removed from V and 5 bases from J, the gap between germline ends came to 15 bases. Germline CDR1 reads SQVTM; CDR2 reads ANQGSEA. For the CDR3, the DNA is TGCAGCGTTGCAAGCGGACAGTTCGATCAGCCCCAGCATTTT. This codes for CSVASGQFDQPQHF.

This clonotype came up many times. This chain connects TRBV29-1 to TRBJ1-1; D gene unclear. The CDR3 sequence is 13 residues long. Germline V gene sequence: CDR1 SQVTM, CDR2 ANQGSEA. Deletions cut 2 bases from V and 3 bases from J, with 10 bases between. The CDR3 sequence is CSVESSGYTEAFF. CDR3 sequence (DNA): TGCAGCGTTGAAAGCTCGGGTTACACTGAAGCTTTCTTT.

This clonotype turned up a few times. V usage is TRBV2 and J usage is TRBJ2-3; D is undetermined. V lost 6 bases, J lost 2 bases, and 9 bases lay in between. CDR3 length: 13 amino acids. CDR1 is SNHLY and CDR2 is FYNNEI in the germline V gene. CDR3 in amino acids: CASRQTHTDTQYF. The CDR3 DNA reads as TGTGCCAGCAGGCAGACCCACACAGATACGCAGTATTTT.

This clonotype was seen only a few times. The chain uses TRBV5-6 and TRBJ2-1, with 7 bases that match TRBD1. After removal of 3 bases from V and 1 base from J, the junction contained 7 bases not matched to a gene. The CDR3 spans 16 residues. The germline V gene encodes CDR1 SGHDT and CDR2 YYEEEE. CDR3 residues: CASSSFGTVSYNEQFF. CDR3 DNA: TGTGCCAGCAGCTCTTTTGGGACAGTATCCTACAATGAGCAGTTCTTC.

As concerns this clonotype: A much larger clone lies a single base off, so this may be a read error. This sequence joins TRBV7-9 and TRBJ2-7, with D unresolved. The germline V gene encodes CDR1 SEHNR and CDR2 FQNEAQ (reference sequence). CDR3 length equals 11 residues. CDR3 region: CVSTSREEQYF. The CDR3 bases are TGTGTCAGCACTTCTCGAGAAGAGCAGTACTTC.

By share of the sample, this clonotype is medium-sized. The gene calls are TRBV6-1 and TRBJ2-6, with no clear D. This CDR3 spans 14 amino acids. Germline V gives CDR1 MNHNS, CDR2 SASEGT. V gave up 3 bases and J gave up 4 bases, with 7 bases separating them. CDR3 nucleotides: TGTGCCAGCAGTGACTTCAGAGGGGCCAACGTCCTGACTTTC. Translated: CASSDFRGANVLTF.

This rearrangement joins TRBV7-9 to TRBJ2-1; D tentatively fits TRBD1 or TRBD2 (5 bases each). The germline gives CDR1 SEHNR, CDR2 FQNEAQ (reference sequence). The CDR3 sequence is 13 residues long. The ends were cut back, 4 bases at V and 4 bases at J, with 8 bases in the middle. This CDR3 is CASSWDEYNEQFF. CDR3 bases: TGTGCCAGCAGCTGGGACGAGTACAATGAGCAGTTCTTC.

This clonotype was seen a handful of times. The chain employs TRBV9 and TRBJ2-3; D may be TRBD2 (6 bases). The CDR3 loop spans 14 amino acids. Germline-derived CDR1 and CDR2 are SGDLS and YYNGEE. V was trimmed by 7 bases and J by 1 base, leaving 13 bases between them. In DNA form, the CDR3 reads TGTGCCAGCCCCGGGGGACGGGGCACAGATACGCAGTATTTT. This translates into CASPGGRGTDTQYF. Full variable domain (rest looked up from reference TRBV9 and TRBJ2-3): DSGVTQTPKHLITATGQRVTLRCSPRSGDLSVYWYQQSLDQGLQFLIQYYNGEERAKGNILERFSAQQFPDLHSELNLSSLELGDSALYFCASPGGRGTDTQYFGPGTRLTVL.

This clonotype appeared a few times. The gene calls are TRBV29-1 and TRBJ2-6; D is unresolved. Germline V gives CDR1 SQVTM, CDR2 ANQGSEA. V was pared by 7 bases and J by 2 bases, with 12 bases between. The CDR3 has 14 amino acids. CDR3 sequence (DNA): TGCAGCGCCACCATTGAGGCTGGGGCCAACGTCCTGACTTTC. Amino acid sequence: CSATIEAGANVLTF.

V is TRBV30 and J is TRBJ2-7; TRBD2 matches 7 bases. This CDR3 region has 13 residues. In germline, CDR1 is GTSNPN, CDR2 SVGIG (reference sequence). J lost 0 bases, V lost 4 bases, and 3 bases had no gene match. CDR3 DNA sequence: TGTGCCTGGACTAGCGGCTTCTCCTACGAGCAGTACTTC. Translated: CAWTSGFSYEQYF.

The sample holds a few counts of this clonotype. The gene calls are TRBV9 and TRBJ2-2; the match to TRBD2 covers 11 bases. V shed 0 bases, J shed 4 bases, and the junction held 2 bases outside the gene matches. Germline values: CDR1 SGDLS, CDR2 YYNGEE. The CDR3 totals 16 residues. The CDR3, as DNA: TGTGCCAGCAGCGTAGTAGCGGGAGGGGTCACCGGGGAGCTGTTTTTT. Encoded protein: CASSVVAGGVTGELFF.

This clonotype was seen more than once but under ten times. The chain uses TRBV2 and TRBJ2-1; D is unclear. The CDR3 spans 12 residues. Between the trimmed V and J ends, which lost 6 bases and 8 bases, there was a span of 11 bases. In germline, CDR1 is SNHLY, CDR2 FYNNEI. Written as DNA, the CDR3 is TGTGCCAGCAGCAAAGACTCAGATGAGCAGTTCTTC. Protein product: CASSKDSDEQFF.

This clonotype is judged medium-sized. V and J are TRBV7-3 and TRBJ2-7; D not resolved. CDR3 length: 14 amino acids. The ends were cut back, 2 bases at V and 3 bases at J, with 11 bases in the middle. Germline CDR1 reads SGHTA; CDR2 reads FQGTGA. This CDR3 is CASSLAAADYEQYF. For the CDR3, the DNA is TGTGCCAGCAGCTTAGCGGCAGCAGACTACGAGCAGTACTTC.

The rearrangement uses TRBV4-3 and TRBJ2-2, with a tentative D call TRBD1 (6 bases). Trimming removed 0 bases from V and 1 base from J, with 12 bases in between. CDR3 length equals 17 residues. Germline CDR1 is LGHNA and CDR2 is YSLEER. As DNA, the CDR3 is TGCGCCAGCAGCCAAGATCCGACGGGACAGAACACCGGGGAGCTGTTTTTT. The encoded protein is CASSQDPTGQNTGELFF.

This clonotype ranks as medium-sized. This chain links TRBV7-9 with TRBJ1-1; the D is unclear. V lost 3 bases, J lost 4 bases, and 12 bases lay in between. The germline V gene encodes CDR1 SEHNR and CDR2 FQNEAQ (reference sequence). This CDR3 comprises 14 residues. The CDR3 DNA reads TGTGCCAGCAGCTTGGCATTTTTGTCCACTGAAGCTTTCTTT. Encoded protein: CASSLAFLSTEAFF. The entire variable domain, with the rest obtained from reference TRBV7-9 and TRBJ1-1, is as follows: DTGVSQNPRHKITKRGQNVTFRCDPISEHNRLYWYRQTLGQGPEFLTYFQNEAQLEKSRLLSDRFSAERPKGSFSTLEIQRTEQGDSAMYLCASSLAFLSTEAFFGQGTRLTVV.

This clonotype qualifies as medium-sized (0.01 to 0.1%). The chain employs TRBV21-1 and TRBJ2-3; the table's D gene call, TRBD2, was not cross checked with the DNA. TRBV21-1 is a documented pseudogene. The CDR3 is 17 amino acids. In DNA, the CDR3 is TGTGCCAGCAGCAGACTAACTAGCGGTTCTAGCACAGATACGCAGTATTTT. It yields the protein CASSRLTSGSSTDTQYF.

This clonotype was recorded many times. The chain carries TRBV20-1 and TRBJ2-7; D is perhaps TRBD2 (6 bases). The CDR3 is 15 residues long. Trimming removed 5 bases from V and 0 bases from J, with 17 bases in between. Germline values: CDR1 DFQATT, CDR2 SNEGSKA (reference sequence). Here the CDR3 reads CSARKGGSSSYEQYF. CDR3 sequence (DNA): TGCAGTGCTCGCAAGGGAGGTTCGAGCTCCTACGAGCAGTACTTC.